Listed here is a single T cell receptor (beta chain). What it binds is not known. The data were taken from a study of PD-1 blockade in classical Hodgkin lymphoma. Exposure to brentuximab vedotin varied, and each patient had relapsed following autologous stem cell transplantation. Germline V gives CDR1 MGHRA, CDR2 YSYEKL. V lost 4 bases, J lost 0 bases, and 5 bases stayed unmatched. CDR3 length: 15 amino acids. Sequencing used immunoSEQ multiplex PCR; TCRdb keeps in-frame clones, though not all of them. Of approximately 30,000 clones in the sample, less than 85% are singletons; the top ten hold under 25%. Findings of the study overall: As was reported, newly diagnosed patients showed lower baseline TCR diversity than healthy donors did. Patients with a complete response exhibited baseline diversity comparable to newly diagnosed patients.

The J gene is TRBJ2-7, the V gene TRBV4-1; 8 nucleotides match TRBD2. This clonotype was obtained from a human donor with classical Hodgkin lymphoma. The material was peripheral blood mononuclear cells (PBMCs), obtained before the second cycle of nivolumab. The CDR3 DNA reads as TGCGCCAGCAGCCTCACTAGCGGTCTCTCCTACGAGCAGTACGTC. This sequence encodes CASSLTSGLSYEQYV.